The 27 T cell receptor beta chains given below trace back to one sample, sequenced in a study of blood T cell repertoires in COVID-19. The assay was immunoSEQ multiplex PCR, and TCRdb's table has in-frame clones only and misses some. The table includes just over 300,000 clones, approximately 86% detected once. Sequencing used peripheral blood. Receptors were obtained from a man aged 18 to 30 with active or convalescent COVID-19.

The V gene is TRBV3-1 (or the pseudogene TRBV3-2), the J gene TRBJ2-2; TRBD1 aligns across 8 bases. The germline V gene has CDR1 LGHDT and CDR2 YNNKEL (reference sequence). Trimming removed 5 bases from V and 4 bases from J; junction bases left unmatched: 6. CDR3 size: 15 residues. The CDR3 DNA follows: TGTGCCAGCAGCTACGGACAGGGACGCACCGGGGAGCTGTTTTTT. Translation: CASSYGQGRTGELFF.

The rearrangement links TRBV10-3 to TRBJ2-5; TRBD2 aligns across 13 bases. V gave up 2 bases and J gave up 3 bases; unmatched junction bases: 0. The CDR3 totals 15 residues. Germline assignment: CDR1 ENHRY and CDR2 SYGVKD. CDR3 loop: CAISEGTSGKETQYF. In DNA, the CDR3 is TGTGCCATCAGTGAGGGGACTAGCGGGAAAGAGACCCAGTACTTC.

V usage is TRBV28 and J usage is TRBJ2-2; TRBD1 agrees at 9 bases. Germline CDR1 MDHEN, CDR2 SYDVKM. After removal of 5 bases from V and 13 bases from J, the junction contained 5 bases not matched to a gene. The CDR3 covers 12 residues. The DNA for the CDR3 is TGTGCCAGCAGTCGGGACAGGGCAGCGCTGTTTTTT. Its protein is CASSRDRAALFF.

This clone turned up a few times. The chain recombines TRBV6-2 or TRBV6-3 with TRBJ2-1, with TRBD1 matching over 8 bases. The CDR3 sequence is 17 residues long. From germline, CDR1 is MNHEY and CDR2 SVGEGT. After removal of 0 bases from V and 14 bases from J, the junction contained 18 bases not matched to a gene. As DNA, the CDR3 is TGTGCCAGCAGTTACTCGATGACAGGGGCCTCTTCGCTCAGGGAGTTCTTC. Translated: CASSYSMTGASSLREFF.

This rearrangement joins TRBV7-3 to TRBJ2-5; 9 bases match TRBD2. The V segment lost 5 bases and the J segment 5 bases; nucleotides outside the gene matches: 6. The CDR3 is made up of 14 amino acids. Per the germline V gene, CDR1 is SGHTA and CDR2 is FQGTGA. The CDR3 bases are TGTGCCAGCAGCCTTAGCGGGAGCGGTGAGACCCAGTACTTC. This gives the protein CASSLSGSGETQYF. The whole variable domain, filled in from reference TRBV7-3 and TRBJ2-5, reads GAGVSQTPSNKVTEKGKYVELRCDPISGHTALYWYRQSLGQGPEFLIYFQGTGAADDSGLPNDRFFAVRPEGSVSTLKIQRTERGDSAVYLCASSLSGSGETQYFGPGTRLLVL.

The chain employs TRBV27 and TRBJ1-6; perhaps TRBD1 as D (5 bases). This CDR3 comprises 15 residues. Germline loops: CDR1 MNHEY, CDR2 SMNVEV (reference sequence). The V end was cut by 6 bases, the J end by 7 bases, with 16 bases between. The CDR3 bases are TGTGCCAGCAGGCGCACAAGGGGATGGAATTCACCCCTCCACTTT. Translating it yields CASRRTRGWNSPLHF.

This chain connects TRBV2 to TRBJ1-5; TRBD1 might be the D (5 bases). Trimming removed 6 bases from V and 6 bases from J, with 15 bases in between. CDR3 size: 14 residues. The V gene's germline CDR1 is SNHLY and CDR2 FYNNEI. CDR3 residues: CASSLGLGFQPQHF. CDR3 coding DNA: TGTGCCAGCAGCCTGGGGCTAGGATTTCAGCCCCAGCATTTT. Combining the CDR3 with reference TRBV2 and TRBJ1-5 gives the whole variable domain EPEVTQTPSHQVTQMGQEVILRCVPISNHLYFYWYRQILGQKVEFLVSFYNNEISEKSEIFDDQFSVERPDGSNFTLKIRSTKLEDSAMYFCASSLGLGFQPQHFGDGTRLSIL.

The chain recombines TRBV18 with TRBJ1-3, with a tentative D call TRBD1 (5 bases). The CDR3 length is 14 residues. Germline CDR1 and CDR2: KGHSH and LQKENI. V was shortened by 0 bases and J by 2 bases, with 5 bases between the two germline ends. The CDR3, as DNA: TGTGCCAGCTCACCACCAGGGGCTGGAAACACCATATATTTT. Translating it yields CASSPPGAGNTIYF.

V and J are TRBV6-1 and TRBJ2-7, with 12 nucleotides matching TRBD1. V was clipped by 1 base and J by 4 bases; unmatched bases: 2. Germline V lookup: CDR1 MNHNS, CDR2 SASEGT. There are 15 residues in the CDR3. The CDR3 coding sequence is TGTGCCAGCAGTGAAGGGGACAGGGGGCAGTACGAGCAGTACTTC. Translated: CASSEGDRGQYEQYF.

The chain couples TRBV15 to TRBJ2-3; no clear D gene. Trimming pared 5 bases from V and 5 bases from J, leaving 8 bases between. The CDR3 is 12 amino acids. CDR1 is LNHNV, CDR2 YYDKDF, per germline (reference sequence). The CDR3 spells CATSRSGDTQYF. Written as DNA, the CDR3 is TGTGCCACCAGCCGGTCCGGAGATACGCAGTATTTT.

CDR3: CASSGPGQGGYGYTF. The CDR3 region has the DNA TGTGCCAGCAGTGGGCCGGGACAGGGTGGATACGGCTACACCTTC. The V call is TRBV27, the J call TRBJ1-2, with TRBD1 matching 9 bases. Germline V gives CDR1 MNHEY, CDR2 SMNVEV (reference sequence). Trimming cost V 5 bases and J 8 bases; bases outside gene matches: 12. The CDR3 spans 15 residues.

DNA for the CDR3: TGTGCCAGCAGCACCCGGACAGGGCCCGGGGAGCTGTTTTTT. This encodes CASSTRTGPGELFF. This chain uses TRBV9 with TRBJ2-2, with TRBD1 matching over 8 bases. J gave up 6 bases and V 4 bases, and 5 bases lay outside the gene matches. CDR3 length: 14 residues. Per the germline V gene, CDR1 is SGDLS and CDR2 is YYNGEE. The entire variable domain, with the rest obtained from reference TRBV9 and TRBJ2-2, is as follows: DSGVTQTPKHLITATGQRVTLRCSPRSGDLSVYWYQQSLDQGLQFLIQYYNGEERAKGNILERFSAQQFPDLHSELNLSSLELGDSALYFCASSTRTGPGELFFGEGSRLTVL.

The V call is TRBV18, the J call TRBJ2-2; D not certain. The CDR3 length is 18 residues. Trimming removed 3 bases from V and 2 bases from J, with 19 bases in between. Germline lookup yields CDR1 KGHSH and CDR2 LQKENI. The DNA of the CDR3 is TGTGCCAGCTCACCGTCCTCCCTATTTGAACTAAACACCGGGGAGCTGTTTTTT. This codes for CASSPSSLFELNTGELFF.

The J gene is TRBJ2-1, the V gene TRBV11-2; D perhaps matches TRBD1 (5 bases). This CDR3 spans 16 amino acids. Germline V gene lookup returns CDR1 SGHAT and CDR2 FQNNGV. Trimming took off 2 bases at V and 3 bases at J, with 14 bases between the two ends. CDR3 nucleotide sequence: TGTGCCAGCAGCTTATTTGGCCAGGGATACTACAATGAGCAGTTCTTC. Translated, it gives CASSLFGQGYYNEQFF.

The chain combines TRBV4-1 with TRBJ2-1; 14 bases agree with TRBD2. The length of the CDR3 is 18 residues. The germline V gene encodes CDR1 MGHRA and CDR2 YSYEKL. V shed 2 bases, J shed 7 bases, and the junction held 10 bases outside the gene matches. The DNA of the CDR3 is TGCGCCAGCAGCCAACCATTATTCGGGACTAGCGGGAGAAATGAGCAGTTCTTC. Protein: CASSQPLFGTSGRNEQFF.

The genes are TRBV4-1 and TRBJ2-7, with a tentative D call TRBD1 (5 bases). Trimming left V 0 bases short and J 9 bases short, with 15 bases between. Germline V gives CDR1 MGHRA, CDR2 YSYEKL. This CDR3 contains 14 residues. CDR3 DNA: TGCGCCAGCAGCCAAGAATCCCAGGGTAGAGTGCAGTACTTC. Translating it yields CASSQESQGRVQYF.

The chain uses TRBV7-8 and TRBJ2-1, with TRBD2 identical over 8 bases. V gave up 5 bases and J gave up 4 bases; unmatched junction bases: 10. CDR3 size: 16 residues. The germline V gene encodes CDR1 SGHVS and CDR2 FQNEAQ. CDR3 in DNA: TGTGCCAGCAGCGAAATTGGGCGGGGGGATTACAATGAGCAGTTCTTC. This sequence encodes CASSEIGRGDYNEQFF. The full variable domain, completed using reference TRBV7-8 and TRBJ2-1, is GAGVSQSPRYKVAKRGQDVALRCDPISGHVSLFWYQQALGQGPEFLTYFQNEAQLDKSGLPSDRFFAERPEGSVSTLKIQRTQQEDSAVYLCASSEIGRGDYNEQFFGPGTRLTVL.

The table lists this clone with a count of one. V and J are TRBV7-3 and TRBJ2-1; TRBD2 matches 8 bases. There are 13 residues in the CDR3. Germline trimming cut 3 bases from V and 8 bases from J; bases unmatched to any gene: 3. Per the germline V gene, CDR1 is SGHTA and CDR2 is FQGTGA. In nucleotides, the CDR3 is TGTGCCAGCAGCTTTCTAGCGGGCGATGAGCAGTTCTTC. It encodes CASSFLAGDEQFF.

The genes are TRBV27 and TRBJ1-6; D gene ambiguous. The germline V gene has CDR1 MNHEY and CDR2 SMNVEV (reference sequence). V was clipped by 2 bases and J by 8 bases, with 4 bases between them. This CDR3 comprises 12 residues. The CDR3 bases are TGTGCCAGCAGTTTACCGTATTCACCCCTCCACTTT. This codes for CASSLPYSPLHF.

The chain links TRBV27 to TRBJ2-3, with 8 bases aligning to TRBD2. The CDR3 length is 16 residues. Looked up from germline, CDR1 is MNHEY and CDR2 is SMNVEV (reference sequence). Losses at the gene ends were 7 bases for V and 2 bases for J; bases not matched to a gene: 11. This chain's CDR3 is CASKDLTSGYTDTQYF. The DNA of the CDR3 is TGTGCCAGCAAGGACTTAACTAGCGGCTACACAGATACGCAGTATTTT.

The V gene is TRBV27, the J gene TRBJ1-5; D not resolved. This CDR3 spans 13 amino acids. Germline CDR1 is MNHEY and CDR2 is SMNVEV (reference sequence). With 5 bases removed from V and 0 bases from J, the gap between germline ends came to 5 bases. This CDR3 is CASSVVSNQPQHF. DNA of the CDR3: TGTGCCAGCAGTGTAGTTAGCAATCAGCCCCAGCATTTT.

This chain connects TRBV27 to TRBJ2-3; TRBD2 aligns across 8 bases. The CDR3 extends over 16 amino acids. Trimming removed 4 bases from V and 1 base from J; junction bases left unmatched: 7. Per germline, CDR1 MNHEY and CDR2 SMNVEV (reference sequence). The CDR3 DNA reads TGTGCCAGCAGTTCACTACTAGCGGAGGGCACAGATACGCAGTATTTT. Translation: CASSSLLAEGTDTQYF.

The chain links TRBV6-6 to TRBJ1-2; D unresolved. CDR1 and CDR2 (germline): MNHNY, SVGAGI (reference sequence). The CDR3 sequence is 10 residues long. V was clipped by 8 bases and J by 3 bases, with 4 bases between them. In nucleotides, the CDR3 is TGTGCCAGCCAGGACTATGGCTACACCTTC. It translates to CASQDYGYTF.

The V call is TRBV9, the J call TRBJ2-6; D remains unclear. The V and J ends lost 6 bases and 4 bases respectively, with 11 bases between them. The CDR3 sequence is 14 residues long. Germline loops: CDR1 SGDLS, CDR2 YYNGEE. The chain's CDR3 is CASTRSSGANVLTF. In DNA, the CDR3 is TGTGCCAGCACCCGGTCGTCGGGGGCCAACGTCCTGACTTTC.

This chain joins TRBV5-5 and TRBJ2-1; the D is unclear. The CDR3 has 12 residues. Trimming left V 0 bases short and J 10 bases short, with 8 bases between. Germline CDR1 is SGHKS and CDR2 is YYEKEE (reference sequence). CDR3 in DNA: TGTGCCAGCAGCTTGGAATCGTCCGAGCAGTTCTTC. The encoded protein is CASSLESSEQFF.

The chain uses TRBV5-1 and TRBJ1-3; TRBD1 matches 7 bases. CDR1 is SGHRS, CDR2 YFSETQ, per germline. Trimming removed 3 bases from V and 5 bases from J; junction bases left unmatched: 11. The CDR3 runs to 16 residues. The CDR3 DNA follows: TGCGCCAGCAGCTCGAGGTCAGGGGGAGAGAGAAACACCATATATTTT. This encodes CASSSRSGGERNTIYF. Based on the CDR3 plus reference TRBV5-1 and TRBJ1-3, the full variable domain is KAGVTQTPRYLIKTRGQQVTLSCSPISGHRSVSWYQQTPGQGLQFLFEYFSETQRNKGNFPGRFSGRQFSNSRSEMNVSTLELGDSALYLCASSSRSGGERNTIYFGEGSWLTVV.

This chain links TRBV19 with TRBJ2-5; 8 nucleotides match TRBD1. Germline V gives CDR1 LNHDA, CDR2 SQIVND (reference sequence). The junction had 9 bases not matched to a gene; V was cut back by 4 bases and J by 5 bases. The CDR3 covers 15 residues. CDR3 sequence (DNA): TGTGCCAGTAGTACCGGGCAGGGGGCTTGGGAGACCCAGTACTTC. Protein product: CASSTGQGAWETQYF.